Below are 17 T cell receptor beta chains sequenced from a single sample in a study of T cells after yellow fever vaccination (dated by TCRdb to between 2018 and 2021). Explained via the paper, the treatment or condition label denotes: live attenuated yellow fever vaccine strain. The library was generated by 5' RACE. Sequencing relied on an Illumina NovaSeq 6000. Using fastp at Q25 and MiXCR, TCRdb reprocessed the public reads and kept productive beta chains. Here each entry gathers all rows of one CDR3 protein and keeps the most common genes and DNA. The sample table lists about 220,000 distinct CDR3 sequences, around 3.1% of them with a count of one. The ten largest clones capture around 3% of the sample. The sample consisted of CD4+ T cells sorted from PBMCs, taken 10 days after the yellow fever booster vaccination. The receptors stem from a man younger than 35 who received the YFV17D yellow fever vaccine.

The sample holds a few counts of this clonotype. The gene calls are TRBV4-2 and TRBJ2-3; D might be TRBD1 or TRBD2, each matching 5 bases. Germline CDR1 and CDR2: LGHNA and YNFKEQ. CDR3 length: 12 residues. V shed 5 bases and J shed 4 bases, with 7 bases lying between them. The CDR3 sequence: CASSGGSDTQYF. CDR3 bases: TGTGCCAGCAGCGGGGGATCAGATACGCAGTATTTT.

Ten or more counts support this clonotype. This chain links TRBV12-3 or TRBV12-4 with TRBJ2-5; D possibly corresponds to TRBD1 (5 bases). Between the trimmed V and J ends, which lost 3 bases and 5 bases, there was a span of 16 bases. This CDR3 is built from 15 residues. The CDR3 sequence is CASSFGRGLWETQYF. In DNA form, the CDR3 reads TGTGCCAGCAGTTTCGGAAGGGGCCTCTGGGAGACCCAGTACTTC.

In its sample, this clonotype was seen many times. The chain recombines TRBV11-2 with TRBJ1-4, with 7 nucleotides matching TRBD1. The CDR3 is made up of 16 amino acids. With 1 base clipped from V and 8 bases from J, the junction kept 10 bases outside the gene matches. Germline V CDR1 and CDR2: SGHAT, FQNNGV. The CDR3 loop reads CASSLALTGAAEKLFF. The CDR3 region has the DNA TGTGCCAGCAGCTTAGCCCTAACAGGGGCAGCGGAAAAACTGTTTTTT.

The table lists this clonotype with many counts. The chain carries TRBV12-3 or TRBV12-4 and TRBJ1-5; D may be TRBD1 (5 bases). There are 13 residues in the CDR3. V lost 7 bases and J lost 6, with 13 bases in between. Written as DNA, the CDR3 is TGTGCCAGCACTTCCTCTGGGGGTCAGCCCCAGCATTTT. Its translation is CASTSSGGQPQHF.

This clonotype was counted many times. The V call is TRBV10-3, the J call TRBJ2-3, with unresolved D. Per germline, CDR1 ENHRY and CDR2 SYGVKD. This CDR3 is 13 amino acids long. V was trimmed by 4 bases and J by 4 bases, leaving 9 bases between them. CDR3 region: CAISGGFADTQYF. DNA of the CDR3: TGTGCCATCAGTGGTGGTTTCGCAGATACGCAGTATTTT.

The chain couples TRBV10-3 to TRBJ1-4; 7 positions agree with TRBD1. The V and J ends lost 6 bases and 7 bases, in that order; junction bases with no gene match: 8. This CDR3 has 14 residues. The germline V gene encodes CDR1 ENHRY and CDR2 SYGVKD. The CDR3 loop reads CAIRSGTEGEKLFF. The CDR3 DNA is TGTGCCATCAGGTCCGGGACAGAGGGTGAAAAACTGTTTTTT.

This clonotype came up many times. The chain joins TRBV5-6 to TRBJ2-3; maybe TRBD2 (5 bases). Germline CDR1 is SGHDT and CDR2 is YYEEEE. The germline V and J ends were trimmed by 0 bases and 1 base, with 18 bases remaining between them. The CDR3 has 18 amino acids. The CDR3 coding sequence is TGTGCCAGCAGCTTGGGTCCCCCCGAGGACTGGGGCACAGATACGCAGTATTTT. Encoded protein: CASSLGPPEDWGTDTQYF.

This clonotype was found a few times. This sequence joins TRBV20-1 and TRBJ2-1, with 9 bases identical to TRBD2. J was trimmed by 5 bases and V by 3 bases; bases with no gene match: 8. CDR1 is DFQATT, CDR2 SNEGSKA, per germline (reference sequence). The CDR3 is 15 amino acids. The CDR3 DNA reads TGCAGTGCTAGTGGTGCGTCTAGCGGGGACAATGAGCAGTTCTTC. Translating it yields CSASGASSGDNEQFF.

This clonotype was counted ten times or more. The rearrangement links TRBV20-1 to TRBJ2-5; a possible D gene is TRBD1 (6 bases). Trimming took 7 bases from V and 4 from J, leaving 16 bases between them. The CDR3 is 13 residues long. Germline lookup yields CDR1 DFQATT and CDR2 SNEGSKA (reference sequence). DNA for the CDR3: TGCAGTGGTCGGGACATTTTAGGAGAGACCCAGTACTTC. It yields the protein CSGRDILGETQYF.

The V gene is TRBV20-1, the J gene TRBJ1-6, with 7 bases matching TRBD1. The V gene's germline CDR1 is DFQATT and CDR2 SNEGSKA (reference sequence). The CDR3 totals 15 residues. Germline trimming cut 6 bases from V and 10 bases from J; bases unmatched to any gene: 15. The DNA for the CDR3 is TGCAGTGCAGACGACAGGGCGTTTATAAACTCACCCCTCCACTTT. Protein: CSADDRAFINSPLHF.

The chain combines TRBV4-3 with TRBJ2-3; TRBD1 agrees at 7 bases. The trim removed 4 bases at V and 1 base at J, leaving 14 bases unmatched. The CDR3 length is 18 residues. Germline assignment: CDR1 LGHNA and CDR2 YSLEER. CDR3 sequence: CASSPTVRATGRTDTQYF. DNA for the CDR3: TGCGCCAGCAGCCCTACAGTTCGCGCGACAGGGCGCACAGATACGCAGTATTTT.

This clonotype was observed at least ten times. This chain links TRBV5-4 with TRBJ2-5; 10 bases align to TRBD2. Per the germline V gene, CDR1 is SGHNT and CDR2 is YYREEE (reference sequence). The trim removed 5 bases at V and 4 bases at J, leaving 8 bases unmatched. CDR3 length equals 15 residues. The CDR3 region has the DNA TGTGCCAGCAGAGGAGCGGGGGGGCCAACAGAGACCCAGTACTTC. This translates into CASRGAGGPTETQYF.

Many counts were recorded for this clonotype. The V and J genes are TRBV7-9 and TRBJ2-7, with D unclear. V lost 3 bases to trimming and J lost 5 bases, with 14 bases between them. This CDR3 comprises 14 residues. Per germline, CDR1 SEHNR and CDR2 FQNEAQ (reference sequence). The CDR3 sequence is CASSFSGVGHEQYF. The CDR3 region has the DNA TGTGCCAGCAGCTTTAGTGGGGTTGGCCACGAGCAGTACTTC.

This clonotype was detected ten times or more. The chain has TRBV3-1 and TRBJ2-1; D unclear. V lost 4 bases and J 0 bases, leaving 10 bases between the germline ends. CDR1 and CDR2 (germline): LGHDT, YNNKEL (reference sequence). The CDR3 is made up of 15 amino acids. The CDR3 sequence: CASSPRFPSYNEQFF. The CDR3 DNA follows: TGTGCCAGCAGCCCCCGCTTCCCCTCCTACAATGAGCAGTTCTTC.

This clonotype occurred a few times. The CDR3 DNA follows: TGTGCCAGCAGTTATAGGACAGAGGACATTCAGTACTTC. As protein: CASSYRTEDIQYF. The chain links TRBV6-2 or TRBV6-3 to TRBJ2-4, with a tentative D call TRBD1 (6 bases). This CDR3 comprises 13 residues. Germline lookup yields CDR1 MNHEY and CDR2 SVGEGT. Between the trimmed V and J ends, which lost 3 bases and 8 bases, there was a span of 11 bases.

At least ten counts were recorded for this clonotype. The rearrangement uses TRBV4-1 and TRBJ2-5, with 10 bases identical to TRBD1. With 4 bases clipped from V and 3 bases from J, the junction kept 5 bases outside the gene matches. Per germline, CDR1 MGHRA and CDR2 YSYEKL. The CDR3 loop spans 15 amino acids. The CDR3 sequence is CASSRPGQGKETQYF. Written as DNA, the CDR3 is TGCGCCAGCAGCCGGCCGGGACAGGGGAAAGAGACCCAGTACTTC.

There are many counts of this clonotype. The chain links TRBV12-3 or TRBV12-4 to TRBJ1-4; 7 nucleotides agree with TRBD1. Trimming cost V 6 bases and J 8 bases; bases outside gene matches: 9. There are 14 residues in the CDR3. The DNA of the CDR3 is TGTGCCAGCAGAGACAACAGGGGAGGCGAAAAACTGTTTTTT. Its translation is CASRDNRGGEKLFF.